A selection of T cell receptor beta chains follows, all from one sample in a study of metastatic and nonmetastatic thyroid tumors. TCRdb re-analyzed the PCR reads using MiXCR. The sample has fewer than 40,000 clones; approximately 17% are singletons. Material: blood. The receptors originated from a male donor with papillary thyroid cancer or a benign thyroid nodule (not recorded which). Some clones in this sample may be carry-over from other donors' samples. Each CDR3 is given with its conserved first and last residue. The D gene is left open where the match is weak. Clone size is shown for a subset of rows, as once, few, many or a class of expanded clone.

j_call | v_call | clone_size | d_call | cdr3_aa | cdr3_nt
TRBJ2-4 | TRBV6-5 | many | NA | CASSYSGQNIQYF | TGTGCCAGCAGTTACTCCGGTCAAAACATTCAGTACTTC
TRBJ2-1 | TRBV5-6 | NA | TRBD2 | CASSPTTSGVNEHFF | TGTGCCAGCAGCCCCACGACTAGCGGGGTGAATGAGCATTTCTTC
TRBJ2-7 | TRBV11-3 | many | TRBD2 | CASSLWREGHYEQYF | TGTGCCAGCAGCTTATGGCGGGAGGGCCACTACGAGCAGTACTTC
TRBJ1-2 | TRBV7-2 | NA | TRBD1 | CASSVDREVYGYTF | TGTGCCAGCAGCGTCGACAGGGAGGTTTATGGCTACACCTTC
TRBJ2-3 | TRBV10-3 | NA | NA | CAIKDLSQSTDTQYF | TGTGCCATCAAAGATCTGTCACAGAGCACAGATACGCAGTATTTT
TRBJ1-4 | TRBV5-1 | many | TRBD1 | CASSLEAGGASNEKLFF | TGCGCCAGCAGCTTGGAAGCAGGGGGCGCATCTAATGAAAAACTGTTTTTT
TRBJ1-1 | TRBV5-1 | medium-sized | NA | CASSLGGNTEAFF | TGCGCCAGCAGCTTGGGCGGGAACACTGAAGCTTTCTTT
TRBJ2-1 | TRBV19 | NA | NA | CASSILSEYDEQFF | TGTGCCAGTAGTATACTATCGGAATATGATGAGCAGTTCTTC
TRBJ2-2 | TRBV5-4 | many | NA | CASSPAYGRTGELFF | TGTGCCAGCAGCCCAGCGTACGGACGCACCGGGGAGCTGTTTTTT
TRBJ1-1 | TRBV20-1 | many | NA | CSARDSTGHTEAFF | TGCAGTGCTAGAGATAGCACCGGCCACACTGAAGCTTTCTTT
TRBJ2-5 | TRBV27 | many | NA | CASSPGTHSVTQYF | TGTGCCAGCAGTCCAGGGACCCACTCGGTGACCCAGTACTTC
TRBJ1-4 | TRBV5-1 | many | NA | CASSLLSVGEKLFF | TGCGCCAGCAGCTTGCTGTCTGTAGGTGAAAAACTGTTTTTT
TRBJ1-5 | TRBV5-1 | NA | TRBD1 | CASSPGTVLDQPQHF | TGCGCCAGCAGCCCTGGGACAGTTTTGGATCAGCCCCAGCATTTT
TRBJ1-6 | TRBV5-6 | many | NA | CASSFGISPLHF | TGTGCCAGCAGCTTCGGGATTTCACCCCTCCACTTT
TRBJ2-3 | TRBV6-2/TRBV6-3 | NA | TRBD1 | CASSWDRGLNPRDTQYF | TGTGCCAGCAGTTGGGACAGGGGGCTCAATCCAAGGGATACGCAGTATTTT
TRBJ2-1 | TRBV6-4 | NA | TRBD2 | CASSGASGSSEQFF | TGTGCCAGCAGTGGGGCTAGCGGGAGCAGTGAGCAGTTCTTC
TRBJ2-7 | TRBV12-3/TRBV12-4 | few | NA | CASSLSECHRTYEQYF | TGTGCCAGCAGTTTATCGGAATGTCACAGAACCTACGAGCAGTACTTC
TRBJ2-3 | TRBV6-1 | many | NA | CASRSRPTDTQYF | TGTGCCAGCAGGTCTAGGCCCACAGATACGCAGTATTTT
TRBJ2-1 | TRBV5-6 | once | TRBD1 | CASTPRIWGQGNNEQFF | TGTGCCAGCACCCCCCGAATATGGGGACAGGGGAACAATGAGCAGTTCTTC
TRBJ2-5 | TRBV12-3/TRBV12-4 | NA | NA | CARRPTGFETQYF | TGTGCCAGAAGGCCGACGGGGTTCGAGACCCAGTACTTC
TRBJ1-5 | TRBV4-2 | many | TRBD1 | CASSQATGTGAQPQHF | TGTGCCAGCAGCCAGGCCACCGGGACAGGGGCTCAGCCCCAGCATTTT
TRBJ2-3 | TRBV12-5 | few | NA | CASGLDGGNTDTQYF | TGTGCTAGTGGTTTGGATGGGGGAAACACAGATACGCAGTATTTT
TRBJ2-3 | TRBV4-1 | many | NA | CASSPPTDTQYF | TGCGCCAGCAGCCCCCCCACAGATACGCAGTATTTT
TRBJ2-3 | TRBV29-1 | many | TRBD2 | CSVEVLETSGSYTQYF | TGCAGCGTTGAAGTTCTCGAGACTAGCGGGAGTTATACGCAGTATTTT
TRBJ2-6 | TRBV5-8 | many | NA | CASSFGSSGANVLTF | TGTGCCAGCAGCTTCGGGAGCTCTGGGGCCAACGTCCTGACTTTC
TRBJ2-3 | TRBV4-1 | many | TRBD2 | CASSLGLAEISTDTQYF | TGCGCCAGCAGTCTAGGACTAGCGGAAATAAGCACAGATACGCAGTATTTT
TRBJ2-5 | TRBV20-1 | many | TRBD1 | CSARNRGQQETQYF | TGCAGTGCTAGGAACAGGGGGCAGCAAGAGACCCAGTACTTC
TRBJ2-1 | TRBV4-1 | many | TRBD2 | CASFSGGAGNEQFF | TGCGCCAGCTTCAGCGGGGGGGCGGGTAATGAGCAGTTCTTC
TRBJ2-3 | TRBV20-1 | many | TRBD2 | CSATRLAGELDTQYF | TGCAGTGCTACTAGACTAGCGGGAGAACTGGATACGCAGTATTTT
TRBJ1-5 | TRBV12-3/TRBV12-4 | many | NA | CASSFGNSNQPQHF | TGTGCCAGCAGCTTCGGGAATAGCAATCAGCCCCAGCATTTT
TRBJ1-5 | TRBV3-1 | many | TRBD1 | CASSQDGTAGQPQHF | TGTGCCAGCAGCCAAGATGGGACAGCGGGTCAGCCCCAGCATTTT
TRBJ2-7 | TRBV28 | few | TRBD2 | CASTREGPLREQYF | TGTGCCAGCACACGGGAGGGGCCCCTCAGGGAGCAGTACTTC
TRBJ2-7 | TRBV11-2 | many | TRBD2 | CASSLTSGRSYEQYF | TGTGCCAGCAGCTTGACTAGCGGGCGCTCCTACGAGCAGTACTTC
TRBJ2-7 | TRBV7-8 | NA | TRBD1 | CASIATGAGEQYF | TGTGCCAGCATCGCGACAGGGGCGGGCGAGCAGTACTTC
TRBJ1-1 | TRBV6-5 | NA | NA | CASSYTGRGTF | TGTGCCAGCAGTTATACGGGACGGGGGACCTTT
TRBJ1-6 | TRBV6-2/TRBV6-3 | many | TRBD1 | CASRSPGTGDPLHF | TGTGCCAGCAGGAGTCCCGGAACAGGGGACCCCCTCCACTTT
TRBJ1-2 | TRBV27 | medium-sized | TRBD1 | CASTLDSQGLRGYTF | TGTGCCAGCACCCTAGACTCACAGGGGTTGCGGGGCTACACCTTC
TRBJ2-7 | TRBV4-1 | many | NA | CASSQEPPPGFEQYF | TGCGCCAGCAGCCAAGAACCCCCCCCTGGGTTCGAGCAGTACTTC
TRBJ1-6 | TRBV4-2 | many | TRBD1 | CASSQDRGQGAGNSPLHF | TGTGCCAGCAGCCAAGATAGGGGACAGGGGGCAGGGAATTCACCCCTCCACTTT
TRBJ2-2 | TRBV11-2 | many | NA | CASSLVSGITGELFF | TGTGCCAGCAGCTTAGTCTCAGGGATCACCGGGGAGCTGTTTTTT
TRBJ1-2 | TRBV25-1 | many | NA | CASSFRDPLYGYTF | TGTGCCAGCAGTTTCCGGGACCCCCTGTATGGCTACACCTTC
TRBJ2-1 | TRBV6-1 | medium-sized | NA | CASSEEDRLGTNNEQFF | TGTGCCAGCAGTGAGGAGGACAGGCTGGGGACTAACAATGAGCAGTTCTTC